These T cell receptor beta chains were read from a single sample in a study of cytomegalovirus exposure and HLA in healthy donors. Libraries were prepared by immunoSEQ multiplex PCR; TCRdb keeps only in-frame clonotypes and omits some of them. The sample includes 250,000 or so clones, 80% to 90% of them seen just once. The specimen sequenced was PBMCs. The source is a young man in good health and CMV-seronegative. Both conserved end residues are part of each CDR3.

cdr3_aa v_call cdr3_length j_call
CASRLDQDRTNQPQHF TRBV12-2 16 TRBJ1-5
CASSYGQLYGYTF TRBV7-2 13 TRBJ1-2
CASSRDPGQYNSPLHF TRBV11-2 16 TRBJ1-6
CASSESGWGDQPQHF TRBV25-1 15 TRBJ1-5
CASRAATEETQYF TRBV4-1 13 TRBJ2-5
CASSDQRGNQETQYF TRBV2 15 TRBJ2-5
CASSYSGGAPYEQYF TRBV6-5 15 TRBJ2-7
CASSSGGQPQHF TRBV28 12 TRBJ1-5
CASSQDPGDGENTEAFF TRBV4-3 17 TRBJ1-1
CASSTPGTSGRAVSYEQYF TRBV28 19 TRBJ2-7
CASSYTDRGQPQHF TRBV6-5 14 TRBJ1-5
CASSLDGGLSNQPQHF TRBV7-2 16 TRBJ1-5
CASSFGPWATQYF TRBV27 13 TRBJ2-3
CASSTDRVDYTF TRBV2 12 TRBJ1-2
CATSQDRGGYNEQFF TRBV15 15 TRBJ2-1
CASSRPQGIGDGYTF TRBV28 15 TRBJ1-2
CASSSGGTNEKLFF TRBV5-4 14 TRBJ1-4
CAWSGANQPQHF TRBV30 12 TRBJ1-5
CASSFSDRPYGYTF TRBV28 14 TRBJ1-2
CASSVSSGSWYEQYF TRBV9 15 TRBJ2-7
CASSLAGGNSGNTIYF TRBV7-2 16 TRBJ1-3
CASSGTVTGELFF TRBV7-2 13 TRBJ2-2
CSSYILDSLYGYTF TRBV29-1 14 TRBJ1-2
CASSSEGLLGSTDTQYF TRBV5-1 17 TRBJ2-3
CASGRGTYEQYF TRBV25-1 12 TRBJ2-7
CASSPGRGEGYEQYF TRBV23-1 15 TRBJ2-7
CASSYRAGRVYEQYF TRBV27 15 TRBJ2-7
CASSLGPLYEQYF TRBV27 13 TRBJ2-7
CASSGLREQGAHGGYTF TRBV28 17 TRBJ1-2
CASSAPGIWEQYF TRBV6-1 13 TRBJ2-7
CASRDREYQETQYF TRBV2 14 TRBJ2-5
CASSHQGSSGANVLTF TRBV4-1 16 TRBJ2-6
CASSYRTGSEAFF TRBV6-6 13 TRBJ1-1
CAISEWGREQFF TRBV10-3 12 TRBJ2-1
CASSPKLAASTDTQYF TRBV5-1 16 TRBJ2-3
CASSSGTGDTGELFF TRBV6-5 15 TRBJ2-2
CASSQGTGGAADTQYF TRBV4-3 16 TRBJ2-3
CASSPPGQYEQYF TRBV11-2 13 TRBJ2-7
CAWSVRSGVQNIQYF TRBV30 15 TRBJ2-4
CASSLGGRETQYF TRBV5-4 13 TRBJ2-5
CASSSPGTGYYEQYF TRBV11-2 15 TRBJ2-7
CASSFTGGWSGNTIYF TRBV7-2 16 TRBJ1-3
CASRDRGKNTEAFF TRBV5-6 14 TRBJ1-1
CASSQVPGGDTDTQYF TRBV4-3 16 TRBJ2-3
CASSVGGSNEKLFF TRBV9 14 TRBJ1-4
CASSHRTGDLGYTF TRBV19 14 TRBJ1-2
CASSPTWGGLAVYEQYF TRBV14 17 TRBJ2-7
CASSSGTGYSNQPQHF TRBV18 16 TRBJ1-5
CASSLGRDGEQYF TRBV7-9 13 TRBJ2-7
CASSGNRGSEKLFF TRBV2 14 TRBJ1-4
CASRTGGYEQYF TRBV28 12 TRBJ2-7
CASSSGTGRYEQYF TRBV27 14 TRBJ2-7
CASSFTSGGAREQFF TRBV5-1 15 TRBJ2-1
CASSSLTSSRPVQYF TRBV14 15 TRBJ2-7
CASTTNRDRGTLGGEQYF TRBV28 18 TRBJ2-7
CASSEQLTQETQYF TRBV6-1 14 TRBJ2-5
CASTPSGQGANGYTF TRBV7-9 15 TRBJ1-2
CASSPQGYEQYF TRBV11-2 12 TRBJ2-7